This entry lists 11 T cell receptor beta chains sequenced from one sample in a study of T cells after yellow fever vaccination. A single record per CDR3 protein comes from TCRdb applying MiXCR to the 5' RACE reads. The sample consists of around 590,000 distinct CDR3 sequences, approximately 13% of them appearing once. Sequenced here: PBMCs, sampled on the day of the yellow fever booster vaccination. These TCRs come from a man between 25 and 39 years old who received the YFV17D yellow fever vaccine.

This chain uses TRBV4-2 with TRBJ2-7, with D perhaps matching TRBD2 (5 bases). Deletions cut 0 bases from V and 7 bases from J, with 13 bases between. This CDR3 spans 14 amino acids. The V gene's germline CDR1 is LGHNA and CDR2 YNFKEQ. The DNA of the CDR3 is TGTGCCAGCAGCCAAGAACCCCTAGCTGGTGAGCAGTACTTC. Translating it yields CASSQEPLAGEQYF.

The table lists this clonotype with a few counts. V is TRBV20-1 and J is TRBJ2-5, with D maybe TRBD2 (5 bases). The V and J ends lost 0 bases and 5 bases respectively, with 16 bases between them. CDR3 length: 15 amino acids. Germline V gene lookup returns CDR1 DFQATT and CDR2 SNEGSKA (reference sequence). CDR3 loop: CSARDLAGPGETQYF. The CDR3 region has the DNA TGCAGTGCTAGAGATCTGGCGGGCCCTGGGGAGACCCAGTACTTC.

This clonotype was observed a handful of times. This chain connects TRBV27 to TRBJ1-4; tentatively, D is TRBD1 (5 bases). CDR1 and CDR2 (germline): MNHEY, SMNVEV (reference sequence). V was clipped by 3 bases and J by 10 bases, with 18 bases between them. The CDR3 extends over 15 amino acids. The CDR3 DNA is TGTGCCAGCAGTTTTAGCTTTCTCGGGGCAGCAAAACTGTTTTTT. Residues: CASSFSFLGAAKLFF.

This clonotype was seen a handful of times. This chain links TRBV4-3 with TRBJ2-3; the D gene could be TRBD1 or TRBD2 (6 bases each). CDR1 LGHNA and CDR2 YSLEER come from the germline V gene. V lost 8 bases, J lost 4 bases, and 19 bases lay in between. This CDR3 is 15 amino acids long. The chain's CDR3 is CASSAENGGPDTQYF. DNA for the CDR3: TGCGCCAGCTCCGCAGAGAATGGGGGGCCAGATACGCAGTATTTT.

This clonotype was counted ten times or more. The CDR3 DNA follows: TGCAGTGCTAGTTCCGGAGGGAATCAGCCCCAGCATTTT. This translates into CSASSGGNQPQHF. The chain has TRBV20-1 and TRBJ1-5; no firm D call. The V end was cut by 3 bases, the J end by 4 bases, with 10 bases between. CDR1 is DFQATT, CDR2 SNEGSKA, per germline (reference sequence). This CDR3 region has 13 residues.

This clonotype has just a few counts. J is TRBJ2-1 and V is TRBV5-1; 14 bases fit TRBD2. CDR1 and CDR2 from the germline V gene are SGHRS and YFSETQ. V gave up 4 bases and J gave up 3 bases; unmatched junction bases: 6. The CDR3 consists of 17 residues. The CDR3 DNA reads as TGCGCCAGCAGCCCGGGGACTAGCGGGAGCATCTACAATGAGCAGTTCTTC. This sequence encodes CASSPGTSGSIYNEQFF.

This clonotype was counted only a few times. The chain uses TRBV25-1 and TRBJ2-7; 7 nucleotides line up with TRBD1. Germline V gene data show CDR1 as MGHDK and CDR2 as SYGVNS. There are 14 residues in the CDR3. Germline trimming cut 2 bases from V and 2 bases from J; bases unmatched to any gene: 3. The CDR3 DNA is TGTGCCAGCAGTGAACGACAGGGACCCTACGAGCAGTACTTC. It codes for CASSERQGPYEQYF.

The CDR3 region is CASSFGDIPQETQYF. CDR3 sequence (DNA): TGTGCCAGCAGCTTCGGGGACATCCCCCAAGAGACCCAGTACTTC. V is TRBV11-2 and J is TRBJ2-5; possibly TRBD1 for D (6 bases). CDR1 is SGHAT, CDR2 FQNNGV, per germline. With 3 bases removed from V and 1 base from J, the gap between germline ends came to 12 bases. The CDR3 loop spans 15 amino acids.

This clonotype has more than one count but fewer than ten. The chain carries TRBV7-2 and TRBJ2-1, with 9 bases fitting TRBD1. CDR3 length: 15 residues. Per the germline V gene, CDR1 is SGHTA and CDR2 is FQGNSA. Trimming cost V 5 bases and J 3 bases; bases outside gene matches: 5. The CDR3 sequence: CASSPSTGGYNEQFF. The DNA for the CDR3 is TGTGCCAGCAGCCCATCGACAGGGGGCTACAATGAGCAGTTCTTC.

This clonotype has just a few counts. This rearrangement joins TRBV2 to TRBJ2-4; TRBD2 matches at 7 bases. The CDR3 sequence is 20 residues long. The V gene end was trimmed by 6 bases and the J gene end by 1 base; junction bases not matched to a gene: 21. Germline CDR1 is SNHLY and CDR2 is FYNNEI. CDR3 loop: CASRPGKRTGAGRAKNIQYF. CDR3 DNA sequence: TGTGCCAGCAGACCGGGTAAAAGGACTGGAGCGGGACGGGCCAAAAACATTCAGTACTTC.

The chain is built from TRBV20-1 and TRBJ2-7; the match to TRBD2 covers 7 bases. The V gene end was trimmed by 6 bases and the J gene end by 2 bases; junction bases not matched to a gene: 7. The germline CDR1 and CDR2 sequences are DFQATT and SNEGSKA (reference sequence). CDR3 length: 13 residues. CDR3 DNA sequence: TGCAGTGCCCCCCGGGGGGTAACCTACGAGCAGTACTTC. Its translation: CSAPRGVTYEQYF.